Reported below is one TCR beta chain. Sequencing was performed with immunoSEQ multiplex PCR; in TCRdb, only in-frame clones are kept and a portion is missing. The table records a few million clones, more than 90% of them present only once. The CDR3 length is 19 residues. The V gene lost 5 bases and the J gene lost 0 bases, with 26 bases spanning the gap. The germline CDR1 and CDR2 sequences are SGHTA and FQGNSA. The data were taken from a study of shared clonotypes between healthy human individuals. The sample consisted of naive CD4+ T cells sorted from blood. Subset specified: CD45RA+ positively selected. This TCR was sampled from a man younger than 35 in good health. The chain joins TRBV7-2 to TRBJ2-7; D possibly corresponds to TRBD2 (6 bases). The CDR3 DNA is TGTGCCAGCAGCCTACAGATAGTACGGGGGTGGAAGAGCTCCTACGAGCAGTACTTC. It is translated as CASSLQIVRGWKSSYEQYF.